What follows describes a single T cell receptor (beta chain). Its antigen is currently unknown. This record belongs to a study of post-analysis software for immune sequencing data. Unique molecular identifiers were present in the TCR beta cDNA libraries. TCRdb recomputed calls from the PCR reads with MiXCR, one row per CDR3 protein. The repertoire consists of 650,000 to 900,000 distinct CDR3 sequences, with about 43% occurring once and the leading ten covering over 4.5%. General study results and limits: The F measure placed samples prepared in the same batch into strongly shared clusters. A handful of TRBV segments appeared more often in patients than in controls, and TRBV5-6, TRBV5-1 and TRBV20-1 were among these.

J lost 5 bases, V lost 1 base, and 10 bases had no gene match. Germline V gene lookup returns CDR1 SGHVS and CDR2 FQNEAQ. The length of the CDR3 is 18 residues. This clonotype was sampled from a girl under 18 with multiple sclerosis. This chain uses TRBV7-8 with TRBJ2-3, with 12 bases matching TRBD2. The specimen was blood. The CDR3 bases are TGTGCCAGCAGCTTAGGGGGAACTAGCGGGAGGATAGGAGATACGCAGTATTTT. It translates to CASSLGGTSGRIGDTQYF.